This entry lists 29 T cell receptor beta chains sequenced from one sample in a study of shared clonotypes between healthy human individuals. The assay was immunoSEQ multiplex PCR, and TCRdb's table has in-frame clones only and misses some. There are roughly 890,000 clones in the sample; more than 85% occur only once, and around 24% lies in the top ten. CD8 cells classed as naive were CD45RO-negative and positively selected for CCR7, excluding terminally differentiated effector memory CD45RA+ cells. Material: naive CD8+ T cells sorted from blood. All receptors come from a man aged 25-45 years in good health.

V usage is TRBV27 and J usage is TRBJ1-2; D gene ambiguous. This CDR3 contains 13 residues. The V gene's germline CDR1 is MNHEY and CDR2 SMNVEV (reference sequence). Trimming shortened V by 1 base and J by 7 bases, and 10 bases separated the two germline ends. The CDR3 loop is CASSLYVGGGYTF. The CDR3 bases are TGTGCCAGCAGTTTATATGTGGGTGGTGGCTACACCTTC.

This chain connects TRBV27 to TRBJ2-7, with D perhaps TRBD1 (6 bases). This CDR3 comprises 15 residues. Trimming took 6 bases from V and 3 from J, leaving 18 bases between them. The V gene's germline CDR1 is MNHEY and CDR2 SMNVEV (reference sequence). The CDR3 reads CASSTTLNRVYEQYF. Written as DNA, the CDR3 is TGTGCCAGCAGCACAACATTGAACAGGGTCTACGAGCAGTACTTC.

The J gene is TRBJ1-1, the V gene TRBV25-1, with D possibly being TRBD1 (6 bases). Trimming took off 2 bases at V and 1 base at J, with 11 bases between the two ends. Germline V gives CDR1 MGHDK, CDR2 SYGVNS. The CDR3 runs 15 residues. The CDR3 sequence is CASSEGQGWNTEAFF. The DNA of the CDR3 is TGTGCCAGCAGTGAAGGTCAGGGGTGGAACACTGAAGCTTTCTTT.

This clone is a singleton in its sample. The chain joins TRBV7-3 to TRBJ2-1; D is perhaps TRBD1 (6 bases). The CDR3 is made up of 18 amino acids. Trimming stripped 7 bases from V and 6 bases from J, with 28 bases between. Germline V CDR1 and CDR2: SGHTA, FQGTGA. The CDR3 nucleotides read TGTGCCAGCATCAAGGCGAACCAAAGGGGGTATAGTAGCAATGAGCAGTTCTTC. This translates into CASIKANQRGYSSNEQFF.

The V and J genes are TRBV2 and TRBJ2-7, with 11 positions matching TRBD2. The CDR3 contains 15 residues. V lost 11 bases, J lost 9 bases, and 18 bases stayed unmatched. Germline V gene lookup returns CDR1 SNHLY and CDR2 FYNNEI. The CDR3 DNA sequence: TGTGCCGGGGGGGGACTAGCGGCCCGGCGGAGCGGGCAGTACTTC. Its translation: CAGGGLAARRSGQYF.

V and J are TRBV12-5 and TRBJ2-1, with TRBD2 identical over 9 bases. The V gene end was trimmed by 3 bases and the J gene end by 9 bases; junction bases not matched to a gene: 9. The length of the CDR3 is 15 residues. Germline V lookup: CDR1 LGHNT, CDR2 FRNRAP. As DNA, the CDR3 is TGTGCTAGTGGTTTTGGGATAGCGGGAGTGTCTGAGCAGTTCTTC. Encoded protein: CASGFGIAGVSEQFF.

The chain combines TRBV4-1 with TRBJ2-1; 9 bases align to TRBD1. The CDR3 loop spans 16 amino acids. Germline-derived CDR1 and CDR2 are MGHRA and YSYEKL. Trimming cost V 4 bases and J 7 bases; bases outside gene matches: 11. CDR3 coding DNA: TGCGCCAGCAGCCCCGTCCCGGGACAGGGACAGAATGAGCAGTTCTTC. It encodes CASSPVPGQGQNEQFF.

Concerning this clone: Other DNA sequences in this specimen translate into the identical CDR3. The chain employs TRBV29-1 and TRBJ2-2, with D unclear. Germline V gene sequence: CDR1 SQVTM, CDR2 ANQGSEA. CDR3 size: 11 residues. Trimming took off 0 bases at V and 6 bases at J, with 2 bases between the two ends. The CDR3 DNA follows: TGCAGCGTTGAAGAGGCCGGGGAGCTGTTTTTT. Amino acids: CSVEEAGELFF.

The chain has TRBV7-9 and TRBJ2-5; TRBD1 agrees at 8 bases. From germline, CDR1 is SEHNR and CDR2 FQNEAQ (reference sequence). Trimming removed 4 bases from V and 1 base from J; junction bases left unmatched: 8. The CDR3 spans 16 residues. The CDR3, as DNA: TGTGCCAGCAGCTCTAGGGGGACAGGTCGCCAAGAGACCCAGTACTTC. Its translation is CASSSRGTGRQETQYF. Filled out from reference TRBV7-9 and TRBJ2-5, the complete variable domain reads DTGVSQNPRHKITKRGQNVTFRCDPISEHNRLYWYRQTLGQGPEFLTYFQNEAQLEKSRLLSDRFSAERPKGSFSTLEIQRTEQGDSAMYLCASSSRGTGRQETQYFGPGTRLLVL.

This chain joins TRBV9 and TRBJ2-3, with D possibly being TRBD2 (6 bases). Trimming removed 3 bases at V and 1 base at J, with 6 bases between. Germline CDR1 is SGDLS and CDR2 is YYNGEE. The CDR3 extends over 13 amino acids. Here the CDR3 reads CASSGGGTDTQYF. The CDR3 DNA is TGTGCCAGCAGCGGCGGGGGCACAGATACGCAGTATTTT.

The chain has TRBV29-1 and TRBJ2-5; 8 bases match TRBD1. Germline values: CDR1 SQVTM, CDR2 ANQGSEA. The CDR3 has 14 residues. The trim removed 7 bases at V and 5 bases at J, leaving 12 bases unmatched. The CDR3 reads CSAGPGGSGETQYF. The CDR3 coding sequence is TGCAGCGCCGGACCAGGGGGCTCTGGCGAGACCCAGTACTTC.

V usage is TRBV30 and J usage is TRBJ1-4; 12 bases agree with TRBD1. Germline loops: CDR1 GTSNPN, CDR2 SVGIG (reference sequence). The V and J ends lost 7 bases and 8 bases, in that order; junction bases with no gene match: 20. This CDR3 is 18 amino acids long. CDR3 in DNA: TGTGCCTTGTCTCTGCTTACCGGGACAGGGGGCGCAGGGGAAAAACTGTTTTTT. Translated: CALSLLTGTGGAGEKLFF. The full variable domain, rest sourced from reference TRBV30 and TRBJ1-4, is SQTIHQWPATLVQPVGSPLSLECTVEGTSNPNLYWYRQAAGRGLQLLFYSVGIGQISSEVPQNLSASRPQDRQFILSSKKLLLSDSGFYLCALSLLTGTGGAGEKLFFGSGTQLSVL.

The CDR3 DNA reads as TGTGCCAGCAGTTTACCCGCCACAGGTGACTCCTACAATGAGCAGTTCTTC. It yields the protein CASSLPATGDSYNEQFF. The chain has TRBV28 and TRBJ2-1, with D possibly TRBD1 on 5 matching bases. Germline loops: CDR1 MDHEN, CDR2 SYDVKM. V was pared by 2 bases and J by 0 bases, with 14 bases between. There are 17 residues in the CDR3.

This chain joins TRBV5-1 and TRBJ2-2; 11 bases align to TRBD2. J gave up 0 bases and V 2 bases, and 3 bases lay outside the gene matches. The CDR3 extends over 17 amino acids. CDR1 and CDR2 from the germline V gene are SGHRS and YFSETQ. CDR3 loop: CASSFRLAGSNTGELFF. The DNA of the CDR3 is TGCGCCAGCAGCTTCCGACTAGCGGGGTCGAACACCGGGGAGCTGTTTTTT.

V usage is TRBV10-1 and J usage is TRBJ2-3; 8 nucleotides line up with TRBD2. V dropped 6 bases and J dropped 3; count of bases not matched to a gene: 14. The CDR3 loop spans 17 amino acids. Per the germline V gene, CDR1 is WNHNN and CDR2 is SYGVQD (reference sequence). DNA for the CDR3: TGCGCCAGCAGCACATCCACCGGGACTAGGGGTACAGATACGCAGTATTTT. Amino acid sequence: CASSTSTGTRGTDTQYF.

The genes are TRBV9 and TRBJ2-7; the match to TRBD2 covers 7 bases. Germline CDR1 reads SGDLS; CDR2 reads YYNGEE. With 0 bases clipped from V and 6 bases from J, the junction kept 3 bases outside the gene matches. This CDR3 has 13 residues. CDR3 sequence: CASSVDIAGEQYF. CDR3 DNA: TGTGCCAGCAGCGTAGACATAGCGGGCGAGCAGTACTTC.

V usage is TRBV7-9 and J usage is TRBJ2-5; 7 nucleotides agree with TRBD2. The junction had 5 bases not matched to a gene; V was cut back by 6 bases and J by 4 bases. Germline lookup yields CDR1 SEHNR and CDR2 FQNEAQ (reference sequence). The CDR3 has 13 amino acids. The CDR3 DNA reads as TGTGCCAGCAGTTTTCGGGGGGTAGAGACCCAGTACTTC. It is translated as CASSFRGVETQYF.

The V gene is TRBV21-1, the J gene TRBJ2-7; the table's D call of TRBD2 was not tested on the DNA. TRBV21-1 is recorded as a pseudogene. The CDR3 loop spans 16 amino acids. The CDR3 here is CASSKGLPDSFYEQYF. In DNA, the CDR3 is TGTGCCAGCAGCAAAGGTTTACCAGACTCTTTCTACGAGCAGTACTTC.

This chain joins TRBV7-9 and TRBJ1-1; a weak D match, TRBD1 (5 bases). V was trimmed by 5 bases and J by 6 bases, leaving 13 bases between them. The CDR3 loop spans 13 amino acids. From germline, CDR1 is SEHNR and CDR2 FQNEAQ (reference sequence). DNA of the CDR3: TGTGCCAGCAGCCAGCGGGACCGAGCTGAAGCTTTCTTT. This codes for CASSQRDRAEAFF.

This clone was counted only a few times. The chain has TRBV9 and TRBJ2-4; 11 bases are shared with TRBD1. The CDR3 runs to 15 residues. Germline lookup yields CDR1 SGDLS and CDR2 YYNGEE. The ends lost 3 bases at V and 8 bases at J; junction bases unmatched: 7. CDR3 residues: CASSDSRTGGYIQYF. CDR3 coding DNA: TGTGCCAGCAGCGACTCACGGACAGGGGGCTACATTCAGTACTTC.

The chain uses TRBV6-1 and TRBJ2-7, with 12 bases that match TRBD2. Germline values: CDR1 MNHNS, CDR2 SASEGT. This CDR3 comprises 18 residues. V gave up 4 bases and J gave up 4 bases; unmatched junction bases: 14. The CDR3 DNA sequence: TGTGCCAGCAGTGTCCCTACCCCTAGCGGGAGGGCTTTATACGAGCAGTACTTC. Translated: CASSVPTPSGRALYEQYF.

The chain couples TRBV4-3 to TRBJ1-1; D possibly corresponds to TRBD1 (5 bases). The CDR3 covers 16 residues. The germline V and J ends were trimmed by 0 bases and 4 bases, with 15 bases remaining between them. The germline V gene has CDR1 LGHNA and CDR2 YSLEER. The CDR3 reads CASSQDWQGWGTEAFF. The CDR3 DNA follows: TGCGCCAGCAGCCAAGATTGGCAGGGCTGGGGCACTGAAGCTTTCTTT.

This clone was counted once. The sample holds other DNA sequences that translate to the same CDR3. V and J are TRBV7-2 and TRBJ2-1, with D hard to call. Germline CDR1 and CDR2: SGHTA and FQGNSA. V lost 1 base, J lost 5 bases, and 9 bases lay in between. CDR3 size: 14 residues. As DNA, the CDR3 is TGTGCCAGCAGCTTAGAGGGCGGAGACAATGAGCAGTTCTTC. Translation: CASSLEGGDNEQFF. The complete variable domain, with remaining parts taken from reference TRBV7-2 and TRBJ2-1, reads GAGVSQSPSNKVTEKGKDVELRCDPISGHTALYWYRQSLGQGLEFLIYFQGNSAPDKSGLPSDRFSAERTGGSVSTLTIQRTQQEDSAVYLCASSLEGGDNEQFFGPGTRLTVL.

This clone is a singleton in its sample. This sequence joins TRBV7-8 and TRBJ2-2, with 8 positions matching TRBD2. This CDR3 spans 16 amino acids. V gave up 5 bases and J gave up 1 base; unmatched junction bases: 6. Looked up from germline, CDR1 is SGHVS and CDR2 is FQNEAQ. The CDR3 nucleotides read TGTGCCAGCAGCGTACAAACTAGCGGGAACACCGGGGAGCTGTTTTTT. This translates into CASSVQTSGNTGELFF.

The chain recombines TRBV9 with TRBJ1-2; the D is unclear. The CDR3 is made up of 11 amino acids. V gave up 0 bases and J gave up 13 bases, with 10 bases separating them. In germline, CDR1 is SGDLS, CDR2 YYNGEE. CDR3 DNA sequence: TGTGCCAGCAGCGTAGACGGAAGAATCACCTTC. Translated: CASSVDGRITF.

V gene TRBV29-1 combines with J gene TRBJ2-1; D unresolved. The germline gives CDR1 SQVTM, CDR2 ANQGSEA. This CDR3 comprises 12 residues. The CDR3 region is CSPVLALDEQFF. The CDR3 DNA follows: TGCAGTCCTGTCCTGGCGTTGGATGAGCAGTTCTTC.

The rearrangement joins TRBV28 to TRBJ2-1; tentative D call: TRBD2 (6 bases). The CDR3 is 13 residues long. The V and J ends lost 3 bases and 5 bases respectively, with 8 bases between them. Germline V CDR1 and CDR2: MDHEN, SYDVKM. The CDR3 DNA follows: TGTGCCAGCAGTTTTACGGGAGACAATGAGCAGTTCTTC. Translated, it gives CASSFTGDNEQFF.

The V gene is TRBV10-3, the J gene TRBJ2-1, with TRBD2 as a possible D gene (6 bases). The V and J ends lost 5 bases and 6 bases respectively, with 14 bases between them. This CDR3 has 14 residues. The germline gives CDR1 ENHRY, CDR2 SYGVKD. The CDR3 nucleotides are TGTGCCATCAGTACCGGCGGGGTTGCCAATGAGCAGTTCTTC. Its protein is CAISTGGVANEQFF.

DNA of the CDR3: TGTGCCTGGAGTACCCTCGACAGGGCCCCCAGCTACGAGCAGTACTTC. As protein: CAWSTLDRAPSYEQYF. The genes are TRBV30 and TRBJ2-7; 7 bases fit TRBD1. V was pared by 2 bases and J by 3 bases, with 13 bases of the junction left unmatched. This CDR3 has 16 amino acids. Germline CDR1 is GTSNPN and CDR2 is SVGIG (reference sequence).